The T cell receptor (beta chain) described here comes from a study of T cells in Graves' hyperthyroidism and ophthalmopathy. This CDR3 comprises 16 residues. Germline CDR1 SGHDN, CDR2 FVKESK. Trimming removed 0 bases from V and 5 bases from J, with 16 bases in between. Ten or more counts support this clonotype. TCR beta CDR3 regions were amplified from RNA transcripts. First-round RT-PCR targeting the TCR CDR3 was performed with the HTBI primer set. TCRdb re-called the multiplex PCR reads through MiXCR, storing one row per CDR3 protein. The sample consists of about 270,000 distinct CDR3 sequences, approximately 25% of them appearing once.

The sample consisted of blood. This receptor was obtained from a woman aged 40-49 years with Graves' ophthalmopathy. The rearrangement links TRBV14 to TRBJ1-1, with D unresolved. CDR3 nucleotide sequence: TGTGCCAGCAGCCAAGACGGGTTGCTCAGGTATACTGAAGCTTTCTTT. Its protein product is CASSQDGLLRYTEAFF.